These 16 T cell receptor beta chains came from one sample sequenced in a study of shared clonotypes between healthy human individuals. Produced via immunoSEQ multiplex PCR; TCRdb's table is partial and in-frame only. The sample records 950,000 to 1,300,000 clones, 65% to 80% being singletons. Material: memory CD4+ T cells sorted from blood. Subset reported: CD45RA-negative fraction. These receptors all come from a man in his late teens or twenties in good health.

The V call is TRBV30, the J call TRBJ2-1; 7 positions agree with TRBD2. With 2 bases clipped from V and 12 bases from J, the junction kept 16 bases outside the gene matches. The CDR3 runs to 15 residues. CDR1 GTSNPN and CDR2 SVGIG come from the germline V gene (reference sequence). CDR3: CAWSPAGTTRNRQFF. Here the CDR3 DNA reads TGTGCCTGGAGTCCCGCCGGGACTACCCGGAATCGGCAGTTCTTC. Full variable domain (outside the CDR3, taken from reference TRBV30 and TRBJ2-1): SQTIHQWPATLVQPVGSPLSLECTVEGTSNPNLYWYRQAAGRGLQLLFYSVGIGQISSEVPQNLSASRPQDRQFILSSKKLLLSDSGFYLCAWSPAGTTRNRQFFGPGTRLTVL.

This clone was recorded only once. The chain combines TRBV4-2 with TRBJ2-1; D is uncertain. Germline V lookup: CDR1 LGHNA, CDR2 YNFKEQ. V shed 3 bases and J shed 4 bases, with 16 bases lying between them. The CDR3 is 16 residues long. The CDR3 loop is CASSHARVGGYNEQFF. Here the CDR3 DNA reads TGTGCCAGCAGCCACGCCAGAGTCGGTGGTTACAATGAGCAGTTCTTC.

The chain couples TRBV18 to TRBJ2-7, with a tentative D call TRBD1 (6 bases). V lost 5 bases, J lost 5 bases, and 16 bases lay in between. The CDR3 has 14 amino acids. CDR1 and CDR2 (germline): KGHSH, LQKENI. The CDR3 bases are TGTGCCAGCTCAAGGTCGCCTGGGGGCGACGAGCAGTACTTC. This gives the protein CASSRSPGGDEQYF.

The rearrangement links TRBV29-1 to TRBJ1-2; weak D call: TRBD1 (6 bases). The CDR3 is 11 residues long. Trimming left V 7 bases short and J 6 bases short, with 12 bases between. CDR1 and CDR2 from the germline V gene are SQVTM and ANQGSEA. This chain's CDR3 is CSAEQGNGYTF. CDR3 DNA sequence: TGCAGCGCGGAACAGGGAAATGGCTACACCTTC.

This chain links TRBV6-1 with TRBJ2-7, with D hard to call. The CDR3 covers 12 residues. Trimming took 4 bases from V and 4 from J, leaving 8 bases between them. Germline V CDR1 and CDR2: MNHNS, SASEGT. CDR3 coding DNA: TGTGCCAGCAGTGGTCAAGTTTACGAGCAGTACTTC. Protein: CASSGQVYEQYF.

The gene calls are TRBV6-1 and TRBJ1-1; no clear D. The germline CDR1 and CDR2 sequences are MNHNS and SASEGT. Trimming pared 5 bases from V and 0 bases from J, leaving 10 bases between. The CDR3 runs 14 residues. This chain's CDR3 is CASSYNGLNTEAFF. CDR3 coding DNA: TGTGCCAGCAGTTATAACGGCTTGAACACTGAAGCTTTCTTT.

The rearrangement links TRBV6-1 to TRBJ1-5; 7 nucleotides line up with TRBD1. The CDR3 covers 15 residues. V was clipped by 0 bases and J by 6 bases; unmatched bases: 5. Germline V gene sequence: CDR1 MNHNS, CDR2 SASEGT. Here the CDR3 reads CASSEAPGGGQPQHF. The DNA of the CDR3 is TGTGCCAGCAGTGAAGCTCCAGGGGGAGGTCAGCCCCAGCATTTT.

The chain couples TRBV12-5 to TRBJ2-4; 7 positions agree with TRBD1. The length of the CDR3 is 15 residues. Unmatched junction bases numbered 4, after V lost 2 bases and J lost 3 bases. Germline-derived CDR1 and CDR2 are LGHNT and FRNRAP. CDR3 sequence: CASGLPGGIKNIQYF. CDR3 in DNA: TGTGCTAGTGGTTTGCCAGGGGGAATCAAAAACATTCAGTACTTC.

This clone was observed a single time. The chain links TRBV11-2 to TRBJ2-7, with D uncertain. The CDR3 contains 13 residues. Trimming took 5 bases from V and 3 from J, leaving 11 bases between them. Germline V gives CDR1 SGHAT, CDR2 FQNNGV. In nucleotides, the CDR3 is TGTGCCAGCAGCATGATTTGGGTCTACGAGCAGTACTTC. Its protein is CASSMIWVYEQYF.

The DNA of the CDR3 is TGTGCCATCAGTGAGGGGACAGGCTCCTACTATGGCTACACCTTC. Its protein is CAISEGTGSYYGYTF. The chain recombines TRBV10-3 with TRBJ1-2, with 8 nucleotides matching TRBD1. The length of the CDR3 is 15 residues. Germline loops: CDR1 ENHRY, CDR2 SYGVKD. V trimming: 2 bases; J trimming: 3 bases; junction bases outside the gene matches: 5.

The chain employs TRBV10-3 and TRBJ2-1, with D unresolved. CDR1 is ENHRY, CDR2 SYGVKD, per germline. The CDR3 has 15 residues. V was pared by 5 bases and J by 0 bases, with 11 bases between. For the CDR3, the DNA is TGTGCCATCAGTCGACTGGGTAGCTCCTACAATGAGCAGTTCTTC. Its translation is CAISRLGSSYNEQFF.

This chain connects TRBV19 to TRBJ2-1, with TRBD1 matching 8 bases. V lost 7 bases to trimming and J lost 8 bases; unmatched junction nucleotides: 10. Germline CDR1 reads LNHDA; CDR2 reads SQIVND (reference sequence). The CDR3 loop spans 14 amino acids. CDR3 nucleotide sequence: TGTGCCAGTAACCAGGACAGGGTCGTGGATGAGCAGTTCTTC. Translated: CASNQDRVVDEQFF.

The chain carries TRBV7-9 and TRBJ2-5; D is ambiguous. CDR3 size: 14 residues. The germline CDR1 and CDR2 sequences are SEHNR and FQNEAQ (reference sequence). V lost 0 bases and J 2 bases, leaving 7 bases between the germline ends. The CDR3 sequence: CASSLAVGQETQYF. The CDR3 coding sequence is TGTGCCAGCAGCTTAGCGGTTGGACAAGAGACCCAGTACTTC.

The chain combines TRBV5-1 with TRBJ2-5, with 9 bases identical to TRBD2. Germline V gene sequence: CDR1 SGHRS, CDR2 YFSETQ. V shed 4 bases, J shed 5 bases, and the junction held 6 bases outside the gene matches. The length of the CDR3 is 14 residues. CDR3 protein: CASSGGGARETQYF. Here the CDR3 DNA reads TGCGCCAGCAGCGGCGGGGGGGCCAGGGAGACCCAGTACTTC. The full variable domain, rest sourced from reference TRBV5-1 and TRBJ2-5, is KAGVTQTPRYLIKTRGQQVTLSCSPISGHRSVSWYQQTPGQGLQFLFEYFSETQRNKGNFPGRFSGRQFSNSRSEMNVSTLELGDSALYLCASSGGGARETQYFGPGTRLLVL.

The V and J genes are TRBV10-3 and TRBJ2-3; 9 bases are shared with TRBD1. The V and J ends lost 6 bases and 0 bases, in that order; junction bases with no gene match: 4. Germline assignment: CDR1 ENHRY and CDR2 SYGVKD. The CDR3 consists of 15 residues. The CDR3 is CAIRPGTGSTDTQYF. The CDR3 DNA sequence: TGTGCCATCAGACCCGGGACAGGGAGCACAGATACGCAGTATTTT.

In the case of this clone: A junction end diverges from the germline sequence, so it may reflect a read error. The chain employs TRBV7-7 and TRBJ2-5; no clear D gene. This CDR3 has 14 amino acids. Per the germline V gene, CDR1 is SSHAT and CDR2 is FNYEAQ (reference sequence). The CDR3 sequence: CASSPMTVQETQYF. In nucleotides, the CDR3 is TGTGCTAGCAGCCCCATGACGGTCCAAGAGACCCAGTACTTC.